Detailed here is one TCR beta chain. PCR involved 60 Vbeta and 13 Jbeta primers. Here immunoSEQ multiplex PCR was the method, and the copy in TCRdb shows in-frame clones only, minus some. The table lists about 140,000 clones, about four fifths of them singletons, with 2.5% in the top ten. The CDR3 loop spans 16 amino acids. Germline CDR1 reads LNHDA; CDR2 reads SQIVND (reference sequence). The ends lost 5 bases at V and 2 bases at J; junction bases unmatched: 9. The data stem from a study of cytomegalovirus exposure and HLA in healthy donors. Donors showed nominal health when sampled, although they likely had unrecorded immune exposures.

The sequencing sample was made of PBMCs. This rearrangement joins TRBV19 to TRBJ2-3, with TRBD2 matching over 8 bases. The receptor comes from a male donor in good health and CMV-seronegative. CDR3 sequence: CASSLSGNFYTDTQYF. DNA for the CDR3: TGTGCCAGTAGTCTTAGCGGGAACTTCTACACAGATACGCAGTATTTT.